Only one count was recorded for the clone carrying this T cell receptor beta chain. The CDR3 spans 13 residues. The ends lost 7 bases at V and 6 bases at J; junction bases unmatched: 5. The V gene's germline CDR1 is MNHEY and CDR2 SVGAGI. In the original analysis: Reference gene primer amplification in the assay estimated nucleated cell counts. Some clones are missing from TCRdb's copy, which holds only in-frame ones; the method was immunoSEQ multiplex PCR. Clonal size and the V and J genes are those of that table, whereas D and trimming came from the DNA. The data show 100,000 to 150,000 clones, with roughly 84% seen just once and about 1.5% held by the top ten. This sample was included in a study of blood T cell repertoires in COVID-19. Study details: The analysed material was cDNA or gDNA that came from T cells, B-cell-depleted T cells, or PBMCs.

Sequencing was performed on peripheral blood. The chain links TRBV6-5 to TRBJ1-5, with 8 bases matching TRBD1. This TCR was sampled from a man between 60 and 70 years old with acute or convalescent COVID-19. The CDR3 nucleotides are TGTGCCAGCAAAGGACAGGGTTTTCAGCCCCAGCATTTT. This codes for CASKGQGFQPQHF.